This passage covers 14 T cell receptor beta chains from one sample sequenced in a study of blood T cell repertoires in COVID-19 (dated by TCRdb to the early 2020s). The library was prepared using the immunoSEQ multiplex PCR assay. TCRdb took over this immuneACCESS table, retaining in-frame rearrangements with V and J assigned. Such tables are incomplete; in checked studies, under half of the missing clones stem from an unresolved V gene, and the remainder is unexplained. This sample gives 200,000 to 250,000 clones in total; roughly nine tenths of them show up just once. The biggest ten clones account for 10% to 14% of the sample. The specimen sequenced was PBMCs or T cells enriched from blood (not recorded which). These receptors were collected from a young man who had recovered from COVID-19.

The chain is built from TRBV15 and TRBJ2-7; 7 nucleotides line up with TRBD1. J lost 3 bases, V lost 1 base, and 6 bases had no gene match. The CDR3 is 15 amino acids. Looked up from germline, CDR1 is LNHNV and CDR2 is YYDKDF (reference sequence). This chain's CDR3 is CATSRATGIGYEQYF. The CDR3 bases are TGTGCCACCAGCAGAGCGACAGGGATCGGCTACGAGCAGTACTTC.

The CDR3 protein is CASSPRQGTNEKLFF. In DNA, the CDR3 is TGTGCCAGCAGCCCTAGACAGGGGACTAATGAAAAACTGTTTTTT. The rearrangement uses TRBV3-1 (or the pseudogene TRBV3-2) and TRBJ1-4; TRBD1 matches at 8 bases. Germline V gives CDR1 LGHDT, CDR2 YNNKEL (reference sequence). This CDR3 contains 15 residues. The V segment lost 4 bases and the J segment 2 bases; nucleotides outside the gene matches: 3.

The chain joins TRBV3-1 (or the pseudogene TRBV3-2) to TRBJ2-1; the match to TRBD1 covers 9 bases. The V gene end was trimmed by 4 bases and the J gene end by 4 bases; junction bases not matched to a gene: 5. Germline V gene sequence: CDR1 LGHDT, CDR2 YNNKEL (reference sequence). The CDR3 contains 15 residues. The CDR3 DNA sequence: TGTGCCAGCAGCCTTACAGGGGGCGGGTACAATGAGCAGTTCTTC. Translated: CASSLTGGGYNEQFF.

J is TRBJ1-3 and V is TRBV18; D unclear. Germline lookup yields CDR1 KGHSH and CDR2 LQKENI. The V and J ends lost 2 bases and 0 bases respectively, with 11 bases between them. The CDR3 runs to 16 residues. The chain's CDR3 is CASSPVLVFSGNTIYF. The CDR3 DNA reads TGTGCCAGCTCACCAGTTTTAGTATTCTCTGGAAACACCATATATTTT. Variable domain in full (rest from reference TRBV18 and TRBJ1-3): NAGVMQNPRHLVRRRGQEARLRCSPMKGHSHVYWYRQLPEEGLKFMVYLQKENIIDESGMPKERFSAEFPKEGPSILRIQQVVRGDSAAYFCASSPVLVFSGNTIYFGEGSWLTVV.

This clone was observed once. The chain employs TRBV7-3 and TRBJ1-1; 8 positions match TRBD1. This CDR3 contains 15 residues. Germline-derived CDR1 and CDR2 are SGHTA and FQGTGA. V was pared by 6 bases and J by 0 bases, with 6 bases of the junction left unmatched. In nucleotides, the CDR3 is TGTGCCAGCAGGACTACAGGGGGACTGAACACTGAAGCTTTCTTT. Translating gives CASRTTGGLNTEAFF.

The chain has TRBV29-1 and TRBJ1-5; 11 nucleotides match TRBD1. Germline V gene sequence: CDR1 SQVTM, CDR2 ANQGSEA. This CDR3 contains 13 residues. V lost 5 bases, J lost 10 bases, and 7 bases stayed unmatched. CDR3 sequence (DNA): TGCAGCGTTCCTGGACAGGGGGCCTCCCCCCAGCATTTT. It codes for CSVPGQGASPQHF.

The chain employs TRBV18 and TRBJ2-2; possibly TRBD1 for D (5 bases). V was clipped by 3 bases and J by 6 bases, with 8 bases between them. The germline V gene encodes CDR1 KGHSH and CDR2 LQKENI. The CDR3 consists of 13 residues. In nucleotides, the CDR3 is TGTGCCAGCTCACCGCAGGGCTCCGGGGAGCTGTTTTTT. Its protein is CASSPQGSGELFF.

This clone was seen more than once but under ten times. The chain recombines TRBV5-4 with TRBJ2-5; a weak D match, TRBD2 (6 bases). Germline CDR1 reads SGHNT; CDR2 reads YYREEE (reference sequence). V was trimmed by 2 bases and J by 2 bases, leaving 13 bases between them. The CDR3 contains 15 residues. The CDR3 here is CASSFNIGLQETQYF. In DNA, the CDR3 is TGTGCCAGCAGCTTTAACATAGGACTACAAGAGACCCAGTACTTC.

To note about this clone: The CDR3 carries no conserved terminal phenylalanine or tryptophan, so it likely arises from a read error. The limits of the CDR3 on the DNA are not certain, so only TCRdb's listed CDR3 is given. The chain has TRBV7-9 and TRBJ2-7; the table's D gene call, TRBD1, was not cross checked with the DNA. CDR1 is SEHNR, CDR2 FQNEAQ, per germline (reference sequence). Counting both end residues, the CDR3 totals 13 amino acids. The CDR3 here is CASSLESSGTGVL.

The chain joins TRBV5-5 to TRBJ2-3, with TRBD2 matching 7 bases. V lost 0 bases to trimming and J lost 4 bases; unmatched junction nucleotides: 5. The CDR3 is 15 residues long. Germline V gene lookup returns CDR1 SGHKS and CDR2 YYEKEE (reference sequence). CDR3 loop: CASSLEAGRADTQYF. CDR3 DNA: TGTGCCAGCAGCTTGGAGGCAGGGAGGGCAGATACGCAGTATTTT.

V and J are TRBV10-3 and TRBJ1-1; D is possibly TRBD1 (6 bases). Between the trimmed V and J ends, which lost 5 bases and 1 base, there was a span of 20 bases. The length of the CDR3 is 17 residues. Germline CDR1 reads ENHRY; CDR2 reads SYGVKD. Here the CDR3 reads CAISSRDISVKNTEAFF. The CDR3 region has the DNA TGTGCCATCAGTTCCCGGGACATCTCGGTCAAGAACACTGAAGCTTTCTTT.

This sequence joins TRBV12-3 or TRBV12-4 and TRBJ1-5; 9 bases fit TRBD1. There are 13 residues in the CDR3. The trim removed 10 bases at V and 4 bases at J, leaving 5 bases unmatched. This CDR3 is CATGDRENQPQHF. In nucleotides, the CDR3 is TGTGCCACGGGGGACAGGGAAAATCAGCCCCAGCATTTT.

The CDR3 DNA reads TGTGCCAGTAACCCCGAGGAGCGGGTTGGGAACACCATATATTTT. It encodes CASNPEERVGNTIYF. The rearrangement uses TRBV19 and TRBJ1-3; D gene unclear. Trimming removed 7 bases from V and 7 bases from J, with 20 bases in between. The CDR3 consists of 15 residues. Per germline, CDR1 LNHDA and CDR2 SQIVND (reference sequence).

This chain connects TRBV7-6 to TRBJ2-5; no definite D call. V was pared by 1 base and J by 5 bases, with 14 bases between. Per the germline V gene, CDR1 is SGHVS and CDR2 is FNYEAQ. There are 15 residues in the CDR3. The CDR3 sequence: CASSLGLQKVETQYF. CDR3 nucleotide sequence: TGTGCCAGCAGCTTAGGCCTGCAGAAAGTTGAGACCCAGTACTTC.